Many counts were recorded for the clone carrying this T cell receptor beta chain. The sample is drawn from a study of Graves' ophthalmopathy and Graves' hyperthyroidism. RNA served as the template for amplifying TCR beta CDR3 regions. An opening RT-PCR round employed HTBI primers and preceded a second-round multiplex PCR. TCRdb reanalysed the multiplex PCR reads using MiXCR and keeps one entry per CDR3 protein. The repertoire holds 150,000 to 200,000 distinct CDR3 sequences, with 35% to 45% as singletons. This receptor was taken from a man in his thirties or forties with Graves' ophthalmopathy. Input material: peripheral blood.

CDR3 nucleotide sequence: TGTGCCAGCAGTTACCTTCGGCTAGCGGGGAATAGATCCTACGAGCAGTACTTC. Its translation is CASSYLRLAGNRSYEQYF. This sequence joins TRBV6-2 or TRBV6-3 and TRBJ2-7, with TRBD2 matching 9 bases. CDR3 length: 18 residues. With 2 bases clipped from V and 1 base from J, the junction kept 12 bases outside the gene matches. Germline CDR1 reads MNHEY; CDR2 reads SVGEGT.